This T cell receptor (beta chain) was captured in a study of blood T cells in healthy people across ages. The CDR3 is 17 amino acids. CDR1 SNHLY and CDR2 FYNNEI come from the germline V gene. V shed 2 bases and J shed 2 bases, with 17 bases lying between them. A sample-barcoded 5' primer and a J-beta primer mix were used in a second PCR of roughly 7 to 11 cycles. MiXCR was run by TCRdb on the 5' RACE reads, yielding one entry per CDR3 protein. The sample consists of 1.4 million or so distinct CDR3 sequences, 35% to 45% of them appearing once. The sequenced sample was blood. The clonotype comes from a woman between 18 and 29 years old in good health. The J gene is TRBJ2-3, the V gene TRBV2; possibly TRBD1 for D (5 bases). The CDR3 DNA sequence: TGTGCCAGCAGTGAACAGAAGCCAGTGGGGCACACAGATACGCAGTATTTT. As protein: CASSEQKPVGHTDTQYF.